A single sample is the source of the 27 T cell receptor beta chains below, sequenced in a study of blood T cell repertoires in COVID-19. Assay: immunoSEQ multiplex PCR; the TCRdb copy retains only in-frame clones and omits some. The sample records about 150,000 clones, about 80% being singletons. Sequenced: peripheral blood. The receptors come from a woman aged 55-70 years with acute or convalescent COVID-19.

This rearrangement joins TRBV6-1 to TRBJ1-3, with a possible D match to TRBD1 (6 bases). This CDR3 spans 15 amino acids. Germline CDR1 reads MNHNS; CDR2 reads SASEGT. The V and J ends lost 3 bases and 1 base respectively, with 10 bases between them. CDR3 DNA sequence: TGTGCCAGCAGTGACGTACAGGGTTCTGGAAACACCATATATTTT. Translating it yields CASSDVQGSGNTIYF.

The rearrangement joins TRBV15 to TRBJ1-1; possibly TRBD1 for D (6 bases). This CDR3 has 14 residues. Germline V gives CDR1 LNHNV, CDR2 YYDKDF (reference sequence). V shed 1 base and J shed 2 bases, with 8 bases lying between them. The CDR3 reads CATSRGTVNTEAFF. The CDR3 nucleotides are TGTGCCACCAGCAGAGGGACAGTTAACACTGAAGCTTTCTTT.

The chain has TRBV10-3 and TRBJ2-6; possible D gene TRBD1, 6 bases. This CDR3 region has 15 residues. V dropped 6 bases and J dropped 0 bases, with 9 bases sitting between them. Germline lookup yields CDR1 ENHRY and CDR2 SYGVKD. CDR3 protein: CAIRGTTSGANVLTF. The CDR3 region has the DNA TGTGCCATCAGGGGGACAACCTCTGGGGCCAACGTCCTGACTTTC.

The chain has TRBV6-4 and TRBJ1-2, with a tentative D call TRBD1 (6 bases). The CDR3 runs to 14 residues. Germline V gives CDR1 MRHNA, CDR2 SNTAGT. V shed 4 bases and J shed 4 bases, with 13 bases lying between them. As DNA, the CDR3 is TGTGCCAGCAGTGCGGGATTCAGGGGCTATGGCTACACCTTC. Translated: CASSAGFRGYGYTF.

This clone appeared once. The genes are TRBV7-2 and TRBJ2-1; 11 bases map to TRBD2. J was trimmed by 4 bases and V by 6 bases; bases with no gene match: 5. The CDR3 loop spans 15 amino acids. CDR1 and CDR2 from the germline V gene are SGHTA and FQGNSA. The CDR3 DNA reads as TGTGCCAGCAGGGTTAGCGGGGGGGGTTACAATGAGCAGTTCTTC. As protein: CASRVSGGGYNEQFF.

CDR3: CAISGTSGNTIYF. The DNA of the CDR3 is TGTGCCATATCCGGGACATCTGGAAACACCATATATTTT. The rearrangement uses TRBV10-3 and TRBJ1-3; tentatively, D is TRBD1 (6 bases). Trimming cost V 9 bases and J 1 base, with 10 bases left between them. The CDR3 length is 13 residues. Germline V gene lookup returns CDR1 ENHRY and CDR2 SYGVKD.

This chain connects TRBV27 to TRBJ2-2; D uncertain. With 6 bases removed from V and 5 bases from J, the gap between germline ends came to 10 bases. Germline V gene sequence: CDR1 MNHEY, CDR2 SMNVEV (reference sequence). The CDR3 is 13 amino acids. CDR3 residues: CASSLPETGELFF. CDR3 nucleotide sequence: TGTGCCAGCAGCCTCCCGGAGACCGGGGAGCTGTTTTTT.

This chain links TRBV2 with TRBJ2-3; 10 nucleotides line up with TRBD1. V lost 6 bases, J lost 4 bases, and 7 bases stayed unmatched. This CDR3 has 15 residues. Germline V gene data show CDR1 as SNHLY and CDR2 as FYNNEI. The CDR3 region has the DNA TGTGCCAGCAGCGTGGACAGGGGGTTTGCAGATACGCAGTATTTT. Protein: CASSVDRGFADTQYF.

The rearrangement uses TRBV7-2 and TRBJ2-1; TRBD2 matches 10 bases. This CDR3 region has 14 residues. Unmatched junction bases numbered 7, after V lost 1 base and J lost 13 bases. From germline, CDR1 is SGHTA and CDR2 FQGNSA. In nucleotides, the CDR3 is TGTGCCAGCAGCTTAGGATTCCTAGCGGGGGAACAGTTCTTC. Residues: CASSLGFLAGEQFF.

The CDR3 DNA reads TGTGCCAGCAGCCAGTCCGGGTCAGCGGGGAGCTATGAGCAGTTCTTC. Translation: CASSQSGSAGSYEQFF. The V call is TRBV7-2, the J call TRBJ2-1, with 7 bases that match TRBD2. From germline, CDR1 is SGHTA and CDR2 FQGNSA. Trimming removed 5 bases from V and 8 bases from J; junction bases left unmatched: 15. The CDR3 has 16 amino acids.

This rearrangement joins TRBV21-1 to TRBJ2-7; the table names TRBD1, a call not compared with the DNA. TRBV21-1 is a pseudogene locus. CDR3 length: 17 amino acids. The CDR3 DNA reads TGTGCCAGCAGCACCTACCCGCAGGGGATCGTCCAATACGAGCAGTACGTC. Translating gives CASSTYPQGIVQYEQYV.

In this sample, this clone turned up a few times. The CDR3 DNA follows: TGTGCCAGCAGCTTGGATGGACAGGGGGCGTATTCACCCCTCCACTTT. This translates into CASSLDGQGAYSPLHF. The chain carries TRBV5-4 and TRBJ1-6; 11 bases line up with TRBD1. CDR3 length: 16 amino acids. The V gene end was trimmed by 0 bases and the J gene end by 8 bases; junction bases not matched to a gene: 4. Germline V CDR1 and CDR2: SGHNT, YYREEE (reference sequence).

V usage is TRBV19 and J usage is TRBJ2-4; D perhaps matches TRBD1 (6 bases). CDR1 and CDR2 from the germline V gene are LNHDA and SQIVND (reference sequence). V was trimmed by 4 bases and J by 1 base, leaving 14 bases between them. The CDR3 runs to 16 residues. In nucleotides, the CDR3 is TGTGCCAGTAGTACGGGGACAAGCCTGGCCAAAAACATTCAGTACTTC. Translated, it gives CASSTGTSLAKNIQYF.

The chain joins TRBV5-5 to TRBJ1-1, with D unclear. The CDR3 is made up of 15 amino acids. The germline CDR1 and CDR2 sequences are SGHKS and YYEKEE (reference sequence). Trimming cost V 3 bases and J 0 bases, with 12 bases left between them. CDR3 DNA sequence: TGTGCCAGCAGCTCACGGACTCGTATGAACACTGAAGCTTTCTTT. The encoded protein is CASSSRTRMNTEAFF.

The rearrangement joins TRBV6-5 to TRBJ1-2; D not resolved. The germline V and J ends were trimmed by 4 bases and 6 bases, with 9 bases remaining between them. Germline loops: CDR1 MNHEY, CDR2 SVGAGI. The CDR3 consists of 12 residues. In DNA, the CDR3 is TGTGCCAGCAGTTCAGTCGAGGATGGCTACACCTTC. Protein product: CASSSVEDGYTF.

The chain is built from TRBV7-9 and TRBJ1-6, with D possibly matching TRBD1 (6 bases). Germline assignment: CDR1 SEHNR and CDR2 FQNEAQ (reference sequence). The CDR3 extends over 15 amino acids. V lost 1 base and J lost 8, with 12 bases in between. The CDR3 sequence: CASSLGSGGDSPLHF. In nucleotides, the CDR3 is TGTGCCAGCAGCTTAGGATCGGGGGGCGATTCACCCCTCCACTTT.

The chain recombines TRBV19 with TRBJ2-7; 11 nucleotides match TRBD1. Per the germline V gene, CDR1 is LNHDA and CDR2 is SQIVND (reference sequence). The J segment lost 6 bases and the V segment lost 2 bases, leaving 3 bases of the junction unmatched. The CDR3 has 14 residues. The CDR3 coding sequence is TGTGCCAGTAGTATAAGGGGACAGGGGGGCGAGCAGTACTTC. Its translation: CASSIRGQGGEQYF. Full variable domain (missing parts from reference TRBV19 and TRBJ2-7): DGGITQSPKYLFRKEGQNVTLSCEQNLNHDAMYWYRQDPGQGLRLIYYSQIVNDFQKGDIAEGYSVSREKKESFPLTVTSAQKNPTAFYLCASSIRGQGGEQYFGPGTRLTVT.

The chain carries TRBV5-4 and TRBJ2-5; TRBD2 is a possible D gene (6 bases). The CDR3 consists of 15 residues. The V gene lost 2 bases and the J gene lost 5 bases, with 16 bases spanning the gap. Germline V gene data show CDR1 as SGHNT and CDR2 as YYREEE (reference sequence). In DNA, the CDR3 is TGTGCCAGCAGCTTCGGGTCGTCTGGGAGGGAGACCCAGTACTTC. Translating it yields CASSFGSSGRETQYF. The full variable domain, in which reference TRBV5-4 and TRBJ2-5 provide the parts outside the CDR3, is ETGVTQSPTHLIKTRGQQVTLRCSSQSGHNTVSWYQQALGQGPQFIFQYYREEENGRGNFPPRFSGLQFPNYSSELNVNALELDDSALYLCASSFGSSGRETQYFGPGTRLLVL.

The chain employs TRBV7-2 and TRBJ1-6; D not resolved. With 5 bases removed from V and 4 bases from J, the gap between germline ends came to 12 bases. The germline V gene has CDR1 SGHTA and CDR2 FQGNSA. The CDR3 extends over 15 amino acids. The CDR3 loop is CASSPGSMYNSPLHF. CDR3 nucleotides: TGTGCCAGCAGCCCGGGATCGATGTATAATTCACCCCTCCACTTT.

The chain has TRBV4-2 and TRBJ2-1; 8 bases align to TRBD1. The V gene end was trimmed by 0 bases and the J gene end by 7 bases; junction bases not matched to a gene: 11. The CDR3 has 17 amino acids. Per the germline V gene, CDR1 is LGHNA and CDR2 is YNFKEQ. The CDR3 sequence: CASSQEVRTGMVNEQFF. The DNA for the CDR3 is TGTGCCAGCAGCCAAGAAGTCCGGACAGGGATGGTGAATGAGCAGTTCTTC.

This clone occurred once. J is TRBJ1-6 and V is TRBV3-1 (or the pseudogene TRBV3-2); 9 bases line up with TRBD1. The CDR3 is 16 residues long. Unmatched junction bases numbered 8, after V lost 3 bases and J lost 8 bases. Germline V gives CDR1 LGHDT, CDR2 YNNKEL (reference sequence). The CDR3 loop is CASSQGGGQGDSPLHF. Written as DNA, the CDR3 is TGTGCCAGCAGCCAGGGGGGGGGACAGGGTGATTCACCCCTCCACTTT.

The rearrangement links TRBV5-4 to TRBJ1-2; TRBD1 matches 9 bases. Losses at the gene ends were 4 bases for V and 14 bases for J; bases not matched to a gene: 9. Germline V gene data show CDR1 as SGHNT and CDR2 as YYREEE (reference sequence). The CDR3 is 12 residues long. In DNA, the CDR3 is TGTGCCAGCAGCCTGGACAGGGGAGCTTATACCTTC. Its protein product is CASSLDRGAYTF.

This chain uses TRBV2 with TRBJ2-1; 9 bases align to TRBD2. Trimming removed 4 bases from V and 8 bases from J; junction bases left unmatched: 9. The CDR3 consists of 15 residues. The V gene's germline CDR1 is SNHLY and CDR2 FYNNEI. CDR3 residues: CASSAPQRGVYEQFF. The CDR3 bases are TGTGCCAGCAGTGCCCCTCAGCGGGGGGTTTATGAGCAGTTCTTC.

This clone was observed a few times. This chain uses TRBV27 with TRBJ2-7, with D perhaps matching TRBD2 (6 bases). The CDR3 length is 12 residues. The germline gives CDR1 MNHEY, CDR2 SMNVEV (reference sequence). Trimming took off 5 bases at V and 9 bases at J, with 14 bases between the two ends. CDR3 DNA sequence: TGTGCCAGCAGTCCGGGGACTTCTAGGCAGTACTTC. It specifies CASSPGTSRQYF.

The chain joins TRBV6-5 to TRBJ1-5; 10 nucleotides agree with TRBD1. From germline, CDR1 is MNHEY and CDR2 SVGAGI. The CDR3 is 14 amino acids. V lost 6 bases and J lost 11; bases outside the gene matches: 10. CDR3 region: CASSSGQGDRAQHF. The CDR3 nucleotides read TGTGCCAGCAGCTCAGGACAGGGGGACAGGGCCCAGCATTTT.

This clone was picked up a small number of times. The rearrangement links TRBV19 to TRBJ1-4, with D possibly being TRBD1 (5 bases). This CDR3 has 13 residues. Germline CDR1 reads LNHDA; CDR2 reads SQIVND (reference sequence). The germline V and J ends were trimmed by 3 bases and 7 bases, with 9 bases remaining between them. The CDR3, as DNA: TGTGCCAGTAGTATGGACAAGATTGAAAAACTGTTTTTT. Its protein product is CASSMDKIEKLFF.

The V gene is TRBV25-1, the J gene TRBJ1-2; 11 bases are shared with TRBD1. The CDR3 length is 15 residues. J was trimmed by 6 bases and V by 3 bases; bases with no gene match: 6. CDR1 is MGHDK, CDR2 SYGVNS, per germline. The chain's CDR3 is CASSDPPGQGDGYTF. The DNA for the CDR3 is TGTGCCAGCAGTGACCCACCGGGACAGGGGGATGGCTACACCTTC.